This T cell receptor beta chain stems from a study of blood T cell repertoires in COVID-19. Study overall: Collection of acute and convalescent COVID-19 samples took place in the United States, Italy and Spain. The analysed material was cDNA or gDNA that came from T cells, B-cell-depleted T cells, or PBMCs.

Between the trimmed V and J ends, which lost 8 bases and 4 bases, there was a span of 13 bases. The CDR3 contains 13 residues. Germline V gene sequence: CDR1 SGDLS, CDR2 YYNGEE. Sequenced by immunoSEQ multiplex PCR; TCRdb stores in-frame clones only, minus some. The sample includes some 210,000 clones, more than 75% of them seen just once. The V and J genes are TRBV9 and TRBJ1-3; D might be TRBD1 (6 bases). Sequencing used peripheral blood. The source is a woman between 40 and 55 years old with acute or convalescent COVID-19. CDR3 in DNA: TGTGCCAGTTCCGGGACACCGGGAAACACCATATATTTT. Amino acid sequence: CASSGTPGNTIYF.